The sample holds a few counts of the clone carrying this T cell receptor beta chain. The data were taken from a study of blood T cell repertoires in COVID-19. The CDR3 is 15 amino acids. V lost 3 bases and J lost 0; bases outside the gene matches: 4. Germline CDR1 and CDR2: LGHDT and YNNKEL (reference sequence). Authors' analysis steps: It was from reference gene primer amplification that nucleated cell counts were estimated. Measured with immunoSEQ multiplex PCR; TCRdb has only the in-frame clones, and not every one. V and J calls and clone size are those listed in that table; D and trimming were worked out from the DNA. The table shows hundreds of thousands of clones, with 88% occurring only once.

The gene calls are TRBV3-1 (or the pseudogene TRBV3-2) and TRBJ1-2, with 7 bases lining up with TRBD1. The sequenced sample consisted of peripheral blood. The source is a woman aged 30 to 39 with COVID-19, enrolled during active disease. The CDR3, as DNA: TGTGCCAGCAGCCATAGGGACAGACCTAACTATGGCTACACCTTC. Protein product: CASSHRDRPNYGYTF.